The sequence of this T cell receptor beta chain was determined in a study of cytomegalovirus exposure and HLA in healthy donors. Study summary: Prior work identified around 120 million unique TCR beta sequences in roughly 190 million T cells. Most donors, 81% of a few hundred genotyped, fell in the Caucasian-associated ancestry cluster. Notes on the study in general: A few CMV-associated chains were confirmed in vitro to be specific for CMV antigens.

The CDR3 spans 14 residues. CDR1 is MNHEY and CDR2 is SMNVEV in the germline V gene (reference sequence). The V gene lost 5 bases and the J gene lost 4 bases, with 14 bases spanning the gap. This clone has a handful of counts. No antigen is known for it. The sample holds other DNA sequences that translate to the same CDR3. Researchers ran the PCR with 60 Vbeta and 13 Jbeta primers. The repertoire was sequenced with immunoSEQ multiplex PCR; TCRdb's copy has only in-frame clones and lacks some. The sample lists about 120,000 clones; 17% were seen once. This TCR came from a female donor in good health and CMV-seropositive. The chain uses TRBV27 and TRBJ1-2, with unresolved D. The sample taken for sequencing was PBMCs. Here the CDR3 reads CASSPLGGLYGYTF. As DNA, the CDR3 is TGTGCCAGCAGTCCTTTGGGAGGTCTCTATGGCTACACCTTC.